These T cell receptor beta chains were read from a single sample in a study of shared clonotypes between healthy human individuals. Assay used: immunoSEQ multiplex PCR; TCRdb lists only in-frame clones, some missing. The top ten hold about 0.13% of the sample, which has about 2 million clones, roughly 94% seen once. What was sequenced was naive CD4+ T cells sorted from blood. These receptors were collected from a man aged 18 to 35 in good health. The CDR3 runs from the conserved cysteine through the conserved F or W. Each record gives: clone size, D gene, J gene, V gene, CDR3 DNA, CDR3 protein. A D gene is named only where the DNA matches it firmly. Part of the rows lack a size; the others show once, few, many or a class for expanded clones.

- | - | TRBJ2-7 | TRBV28 | TGTGCCAGCAGCACAGGGAAAAACGAGCAGTACTTC | CASSTGKNEQYF
- | - | TRBJ2-1 | TRBV5-4 | TGTGCCAGCAGCTTGGACGGTTTGACCTACAATGAGCAGTTCTTC | CASSLDGLTYNEQFF
- | - | TRBJ2-1 | TRBV5-1 | TGCGCCAGCAGCTTGATTCCTTCGGGGAACAATGAGCAGTTCTTC | CASSLIPSGNNEQFF
- | TRBD1 | TRBJ2-3 | TRBV25-1 | TGTGCCAGCAGTGGAGGGGGCGAAAATACGCAGTATTTT | CASSGGGENTQYF
once | - | TRBJ2-7 | TRBV29-1 | TGCAGCGTCGGATGGCGGTCGACCTACGAGCAGTACTTC | CSVGWRSTYEQYF
- | TRBD2 | TRBJ2-7 | TRBV5-4 | TGTGCCAGCACCCAGACTAGCGGGTCGTCCTACGAGCAGTACTTC | CASTQTSGSSYEQYF
- | - | TRBJ1-5 | TRBV21-1 | TGTGCCAGCAGCAAAGCGGGAGGTGACCAGCCCCAGCATTTT | CASSKAGGDQPQHF
- | - | TRBJ1-6 | TRBV10-3 | TGTGCCATCAGTGCTAGGGCCCTCGGGACGTTTGAGGTACCCCTCCACTTT | CAISARALGTFEVPLHF
- | - | TRBJ1-5 | TRBV19 | TGTGCCAGTGGGGGGGCCAGCAATCAGCCCCAGCATTTT | CASGGASNQPQHF
- | TRBD1 | TRBJ1-2 | TRBV10-2 | TGCGCCAGCTCGGAACAGGGGCGCAATGATGGCTACACCTTC | CASSEQGRNDGYTF
- | TRBD1 | TRBJ2-7 | TRBV10-3 | TGTGCCATCACCCAGGGGGCGCCATACGAGCAGTACTTC | CAITQGAPYEQYF
- | - | TRBJ1-2 | TRBV4-3 | TGCGCCAGCAGCCAACATGACGCTGTTTATTATGGCTACACCTTC | CASSQHDAVYYGYTF
- | - | TRBJ1-1 | TRBV11-1 | TGTGCCAGCAGCTCGGGACAAAACACTGAAGCTTTCTTT | CASSSGQNTEAFF
- | TRBD1 | TRBJ1-5 | TRBV2 | TGTGCCAGCAGTTGGGACAGGGGAGGAGAGCCCCAGCATTTT | CASSWDRGGEPQHF
- | - | TRBJ1-1 | TRBV11-3 | TGTGCCAGCAGCTTAGAACCGGGCGCTGAAGCTTTCTTT | CASSLEPGAEAFF